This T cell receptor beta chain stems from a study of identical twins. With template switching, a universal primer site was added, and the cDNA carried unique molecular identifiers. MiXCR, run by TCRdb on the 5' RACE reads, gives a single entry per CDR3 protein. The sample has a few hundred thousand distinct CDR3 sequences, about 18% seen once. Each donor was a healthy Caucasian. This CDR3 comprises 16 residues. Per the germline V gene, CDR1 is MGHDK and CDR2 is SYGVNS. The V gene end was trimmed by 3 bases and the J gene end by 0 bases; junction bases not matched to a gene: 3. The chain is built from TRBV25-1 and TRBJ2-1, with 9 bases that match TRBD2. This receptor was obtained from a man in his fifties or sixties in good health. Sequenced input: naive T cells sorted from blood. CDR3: CASSDPLAGSYNEQFF. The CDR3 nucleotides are TGTGCCAGCAGTGACCCACTAGCGGGCTCCTACAATGAGCAGTTCTTC.